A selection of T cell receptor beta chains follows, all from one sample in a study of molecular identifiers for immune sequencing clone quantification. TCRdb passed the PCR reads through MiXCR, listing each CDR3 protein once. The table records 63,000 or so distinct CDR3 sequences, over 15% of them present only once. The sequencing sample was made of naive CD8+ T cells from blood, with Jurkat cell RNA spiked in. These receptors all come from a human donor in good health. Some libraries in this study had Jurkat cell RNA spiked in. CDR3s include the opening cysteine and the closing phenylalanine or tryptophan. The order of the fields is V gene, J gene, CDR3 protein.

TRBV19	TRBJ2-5	CASSMSRGSETQYF
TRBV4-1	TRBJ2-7	CASSQLAKPGAEQYF
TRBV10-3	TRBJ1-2	CAISDPPGQGLNYGYTF
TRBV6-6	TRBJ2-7	CASSYSNAGGHEQYF
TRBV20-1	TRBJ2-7	CSARDHISSYEQYF
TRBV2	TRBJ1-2	CASSELGGGNYGYTF
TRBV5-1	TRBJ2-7	CASSPGLAGANEQYF
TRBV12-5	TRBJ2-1	CASGSDTTGLSYNEQFF
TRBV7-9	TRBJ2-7	CASSLAGWGLAYEQYF
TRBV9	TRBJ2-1	CASEGNEQFF
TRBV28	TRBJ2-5	CASNTLQQETQYF
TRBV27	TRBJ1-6	CASSLYRTNPRELRF
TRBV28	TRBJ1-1	CASSPSLQAFF
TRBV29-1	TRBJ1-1	CSAHFRGTEAFF
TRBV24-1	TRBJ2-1	CATSGTSGSLRYNEQFF
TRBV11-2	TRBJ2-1	CASSLALAGFPNEQFF
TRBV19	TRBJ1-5	CASEQGSGLRNQPQHF
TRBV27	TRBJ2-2	CASSSLSGSPGELFF
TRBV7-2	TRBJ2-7	CAGSWGTGAAYERYF
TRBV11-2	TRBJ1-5	CASSLGEQPQHF
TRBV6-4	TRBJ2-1	CARDRGSYNEQFF
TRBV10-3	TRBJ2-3	CAISDIRASGSTDTQYF
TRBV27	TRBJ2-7	CTSSLLGPLYEQYF
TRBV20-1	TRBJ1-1	CSALRVPDIFLTEAFF
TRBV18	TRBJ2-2	CASSPPDRGSNTGELFF
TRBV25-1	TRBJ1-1	CASSYQGDTEAFF
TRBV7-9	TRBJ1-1	CASTRTARSGTEAFF